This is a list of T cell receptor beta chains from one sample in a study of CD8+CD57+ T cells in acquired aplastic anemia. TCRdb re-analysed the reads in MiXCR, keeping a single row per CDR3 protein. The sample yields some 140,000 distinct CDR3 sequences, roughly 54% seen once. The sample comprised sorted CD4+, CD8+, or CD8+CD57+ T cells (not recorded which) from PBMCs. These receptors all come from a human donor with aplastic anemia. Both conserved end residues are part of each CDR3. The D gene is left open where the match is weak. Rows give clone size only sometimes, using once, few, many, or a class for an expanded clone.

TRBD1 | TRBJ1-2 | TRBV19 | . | CASSTVRGQGYTF | TGTGCCAGTAGCACCGTTAGGGGGCAAGGCTACACCTTC
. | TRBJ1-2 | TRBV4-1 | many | CASSPVNVGTDYGYTF | TGCGCCAGCAGCCCCGTCAATGTCGGGACGGATTATGGCTACACCTTC
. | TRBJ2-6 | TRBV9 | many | CASSVARPSGANVLTF | TGTGCCAGCAGCGTAGCCCGACCCTCTGGGGCCAACGTCCTGACTTTC
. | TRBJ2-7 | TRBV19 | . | CASSMGAVSYEQYF | TGTGCCAGTAGTATGGGGGCCGTCTCCTACGAGCAGTACTTC
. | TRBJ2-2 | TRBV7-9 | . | CASSLTGTGELFF | TGTGCCAGCAGCTTAACAGGAACCGGGGAGCTGTTTTTT
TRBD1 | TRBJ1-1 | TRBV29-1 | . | CSVLPGQVIEAFF | TGCAGCGTGCTGCCGGGACAGGTGATTGAGGCTTTCTTT
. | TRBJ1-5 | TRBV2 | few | CASSGRVLQPQHF | TGTGCCAGCTCGGGCCGGGTTCTACAGCCCCAGCATTTT
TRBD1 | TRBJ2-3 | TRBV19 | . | CASSVHRGRTDTQYF | TGTGCCAGTAGTGTACACAGGGGTCGCACAGATACGCAGTATTTT
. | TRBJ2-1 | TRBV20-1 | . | CSASSGASYNEQFF | TGCAGTGCTAGCTCCGGGGCCTCCTACAATGAGCAGTTCTTC
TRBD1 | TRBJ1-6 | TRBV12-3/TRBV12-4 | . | CASTGTGDSPLHF | TGTGCCAGCACCGGGACAGGGGATTCACCCCTCCACTTT
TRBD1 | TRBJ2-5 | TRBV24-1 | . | CASSLYPDRRRETQYF | TGTGCCAGCAGTTTATACCCGGACAGGCGGCGTGAGACCCAGTACTTC
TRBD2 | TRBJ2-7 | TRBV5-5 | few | CASSPSGSSYEQYF | TGTGCCAGCAGCCCGAGCGGGAGCTCCTACGAGCAGTACTTC
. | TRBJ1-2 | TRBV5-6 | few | CASSIGQPHGYTF | TGTGCCAGCAGCATCGGACAGCCACATGGCTACACCTTC
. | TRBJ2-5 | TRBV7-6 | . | CASSLVSAGSRQETQYF | TGTGCCAGCAGCTTAGTCTCGGCGGGGAGCCGCCAAGAGACCCAGTACTTC
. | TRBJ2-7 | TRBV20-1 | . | CSAKRAVVGEQYF | TGCAGTGCCAAGAGAGCAGTCGTAGGCGAGCAGTACTTC
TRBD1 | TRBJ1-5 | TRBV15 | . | CATSSEDRGGNQPQHF | TGTGCCACCAGCAGCGAAGACAGGGGAGGCAATCAGCCCCAGCATTTT
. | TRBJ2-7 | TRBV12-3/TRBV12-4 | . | CAIAHKGPYEQYF | TGTGCCATCGCCCACAAGGGCCCCTACGAGCAGTACTTC
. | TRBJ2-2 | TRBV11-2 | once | CASSPPMDSNTGELFF | TGTGCCAGCAGCCCTCCTATGGACTCTAACACCGGGGAGCTGTTTTTT
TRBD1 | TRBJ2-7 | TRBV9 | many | CASSVGTGPYEQYF | TGTGCCAGCAGCGTCGGGACAGGGCCGTACGAGCAGTACTTC
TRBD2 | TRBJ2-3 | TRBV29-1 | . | CSVGRGRMYTDTQYF | TGCAGCGTTGGTCGCGGGAGGATGTATACAGATACGCAGTATTTT
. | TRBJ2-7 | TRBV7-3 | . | CASSSGFSYEQYF | TGTGCCAGCAGCTCGGGATTTTCCTACGAGCAGTACTTC
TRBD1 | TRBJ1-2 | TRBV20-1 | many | CSAGTGDFYGYTF | TGCAGTGCCGGGACAGGGGATTTCTATGGCTACACCTTC
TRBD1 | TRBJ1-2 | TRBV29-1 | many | CSVRQGGYDYGYTF | TGCAGCGTCAGACAGGGGGGGTATGACTATGGCTACACCTTC
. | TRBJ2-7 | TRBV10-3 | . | CAIVTESSYGQYF | TGTGCCATCGTCACCGAGAGCTCCTACGGGCAGTACTTC
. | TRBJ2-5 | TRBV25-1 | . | CASRSFLGLEETQYF | TGTGCCAGCAGGTCCTTCCTGGGGCTAGAAGAGACCCAGTACTTC
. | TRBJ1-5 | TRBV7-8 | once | CASSWGENQPQHF | TGTGCCAGCAGTTGGGGGGAAAATCAGCCCCAGCATTTT
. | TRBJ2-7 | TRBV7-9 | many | CASSSNSDSTYEQYF | TGTGCCAGCAGCTCGAATTCTGATTCTACCTACGAGCAGTACTTC
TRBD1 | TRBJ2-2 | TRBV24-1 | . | CATSGTGGRSGELFF | TGTGCCACCAGCGGGACAGGGGGCAGGTCCGGGGAGCTGTTTTTT
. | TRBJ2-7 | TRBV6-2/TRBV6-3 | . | CASSYSGVHEQYF | TGTGCCAGCAGTTACTCAGGGGTCCACGAGCAGTACTTC
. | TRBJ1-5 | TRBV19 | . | CASKVQGTDSNQPQHF | TGTGCCAGTAAAGTCCAGGGGACCGATAGCAATCAGCCCCAGCATTTT
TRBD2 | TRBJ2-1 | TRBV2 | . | CASSDWVAGDNEQFF | TGTGCCAGCAGTGATTGGGTAGCGGGGGACAATGAGCAGTTCTTC
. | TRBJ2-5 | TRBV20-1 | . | CSARGTQEETQYF | TGCAGTGCTAGGGGGACCCAGGAAGAGACCCAGTACTTC
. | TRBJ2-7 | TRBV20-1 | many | CSASGGRDYEQYF | TGCAGTGCTAGCGGGGGCCGCGACTACGAGCAGTACTTC
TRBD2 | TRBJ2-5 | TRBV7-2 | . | CASSSGLVETQYF | TGTGCCAGCAGCTCCGGACTAGTGGAGACCCAGTACTTC
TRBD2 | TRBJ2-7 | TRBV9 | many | CASSTGTSGTPYEQYF | TGTGCCAGCAGCACAGGGACTAGCGGCACCCCCTACGAGCAGTACTTC
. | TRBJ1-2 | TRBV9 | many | CASTGALDYGYTF | TGTGCCAGCACCGGAGCCCTTGACTATGGCTACACCTTC
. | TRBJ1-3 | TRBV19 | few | CASSTPRGSGNTIYF | TGTGCCAGTAGTACCCCCAGGGGCTCTGGAAACACCATATATTTT
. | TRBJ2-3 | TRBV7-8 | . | CASSLMDKGDTQYF | TGTGCCAGCAGCTTAATGGACAAAGGAGATACGCAGTATTTT
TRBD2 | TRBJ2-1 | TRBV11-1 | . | CASSPPSGGNEQFF | TGTGCCAGCAGCCCGCCTAGCGGGGGCAATGAGCAGTTCTTC
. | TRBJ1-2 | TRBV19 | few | CASRIQGLGYTF | TGTGCCAGTAGGATCCAGGGTCTGGGCTACACCTTC
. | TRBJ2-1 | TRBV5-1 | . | CASSLDGYNEQFF | TGCGCCAGCAGCTTGGACGGGTACAATGAGCAGTTCTTC
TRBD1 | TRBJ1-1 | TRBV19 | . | CASSEGTGRRGTEAFF | TGTGCCAGTAGTGAGGGGACAGGGAGGAGAGGGACTGAAGCTTTCTTT
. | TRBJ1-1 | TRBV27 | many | CASTRGLDTEAFF | TGTGCCAGCACACGAGGTCTAGACACTGAAGCTTTCTTT
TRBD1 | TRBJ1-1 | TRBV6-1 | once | CASVLGTEASF | TGCGCCAGCGTACTCGGGACAGAAGCTTCCTTT
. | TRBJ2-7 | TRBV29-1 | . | CSVEDSYEQYF | TGCAGCGTTGAAGACAGCTACGAGCAGTACTTC
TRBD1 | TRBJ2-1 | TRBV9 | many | CASSGSDRRDNEQFF | TGTGCCAGCAGCGGATCGGACAGGAGAGACAATGAGCAGTTCTTC
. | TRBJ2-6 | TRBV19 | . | CASTGAAGANVLTF | TGTGCCAGTACAGGGGCGGCTGGGGCCAACGTCCTGACTTTC
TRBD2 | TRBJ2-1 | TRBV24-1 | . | CATSDPSGGHYNEQFF | TGTGCCACCAGTGATCCTAGCGGGGGCCACTACAATGAGCAGTTCTTC
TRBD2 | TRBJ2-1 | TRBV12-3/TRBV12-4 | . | CASSYSGGALNEQFF | TGTGCCAGCAGTTATAGCGGGGGGGCCTTGAATGAGCAGTTCTTC
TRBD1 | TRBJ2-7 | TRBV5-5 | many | CASSLSTGPREQYF | TGTGCCAGCAGCTTATCGACAGGGCCTAGGGAGCAGTACTTC
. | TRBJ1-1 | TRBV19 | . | CASSMEQNTGAFF | TGTGCCAGTAGTATGGAGCAGAACACTGGAGCTTTCTTT
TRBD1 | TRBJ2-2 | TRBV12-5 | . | CASGPQGPGELFF | TGTGCTAGTGGTCCACAGGGGCCCGGGGAGCTGTTTTTT
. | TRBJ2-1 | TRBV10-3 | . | CAIRENNEQFF | TGTGCCATCAGGGAGAACAATGAGCAGTTCTTC
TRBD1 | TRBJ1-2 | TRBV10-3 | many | CATQGTGRAYGYTF | TGTGCCACCCAGGGGACAGGGCGTGCCTATGGCTACACCTTC
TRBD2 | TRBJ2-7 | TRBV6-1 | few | CASSTRTTGLDASSYEQYF | TGTGCCAGCAGTACCCGGACCACAGGACTAGACGCGAGCTCCTACGAGCAGTACTTC
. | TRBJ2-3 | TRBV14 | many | CASSQGPLHGGPHRYPQYF | TGTGCCAGCAGCCAAGGACCCCTCCACGGGGGGCCTCACAGATACCCGCAGTATTTT
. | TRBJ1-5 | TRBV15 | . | CATSRGDGRNNQPQHF | TGTGCCACCAGCAGAGGGGACGGTCGAAACAATCAGCCCCAGCATTTT
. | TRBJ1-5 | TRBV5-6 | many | CASSSGSLQPQHF | TGTGCCAGCAGCTCGGGGAGTCTTCAGCCCCAGCATTTT
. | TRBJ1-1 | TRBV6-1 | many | CASSPGRIAFF | TGTGCCAGCAGCCCCGGGAGGATTGCTTTCTTT
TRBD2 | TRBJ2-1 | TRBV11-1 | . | CASSLAGGRYNEQFF | TGTGCCAGCAGCTTAGCGGGAGGGAGATACAATGAGCAGTTCTTC